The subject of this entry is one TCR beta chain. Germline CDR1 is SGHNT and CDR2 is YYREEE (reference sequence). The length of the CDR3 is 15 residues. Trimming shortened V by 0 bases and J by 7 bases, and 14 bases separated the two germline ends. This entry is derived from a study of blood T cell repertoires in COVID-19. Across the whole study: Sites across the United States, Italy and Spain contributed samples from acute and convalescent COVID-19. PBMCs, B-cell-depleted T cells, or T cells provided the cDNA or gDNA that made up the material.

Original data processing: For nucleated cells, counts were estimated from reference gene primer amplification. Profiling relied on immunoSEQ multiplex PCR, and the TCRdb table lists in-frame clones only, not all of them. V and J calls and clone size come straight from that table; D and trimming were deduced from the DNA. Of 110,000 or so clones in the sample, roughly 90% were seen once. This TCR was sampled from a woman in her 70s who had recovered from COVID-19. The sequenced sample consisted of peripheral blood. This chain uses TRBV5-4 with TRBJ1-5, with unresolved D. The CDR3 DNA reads TGTGCCAGCAGCTTGGTGCCCGGTGAGGGACAGCCCCAGCATTTT. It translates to CASSLVPGEGQPQHF.